The clone carrying this TCR beta chain showed up many times. Its antigen remains unidentified. CDR3 length equals 16 residues. The trim removed 2 bases at V and 7 bases at J, leaving 7 bases unmatched. The germline V gene has CDR1 KGHDR and CDR2 SFDVKD. These data originate in a study of CD8 T cells in ankylosing spondylitis. Researchers built TCR beta libraries using quantitative 5'-RACE with molecular barcodes. TCRdb analysed the 5' RACE reads with MiXCR anew, one entry per CDR3 protein. This sample has about 220,000 distinct CDR3 sequences, with around 7.9% found just once. Study-level findings and limits: Past research had described some motif variants in reactive arthritis synovial fluid and blood. Disease-linked clones proved CD8+ and comparatively uncommon in peripheral blood. Seven or eight highly homologous variants formed a TCR beta motif that appeared characteristic of ankylosing spondylitis blood. Clones tied to disease were said to be significantly enriched in matched ankylosing spondylitis synovial fluid.

The source material was blood, either unsorted or a sorted T cell fraction (not recorded which). This chain uses TRBV24-1 with TRBJ2-2; 9 positions match TRBD1. The clonotype originates from a male donor with ankylosing spondylitis. CDR3 sequence (DNA): TGTGCCACCAGTGATTACCAAGACAGGGGGAACGGGGAGCTGTTTTTT. As protein: CATSDYQDRGNGELFF.